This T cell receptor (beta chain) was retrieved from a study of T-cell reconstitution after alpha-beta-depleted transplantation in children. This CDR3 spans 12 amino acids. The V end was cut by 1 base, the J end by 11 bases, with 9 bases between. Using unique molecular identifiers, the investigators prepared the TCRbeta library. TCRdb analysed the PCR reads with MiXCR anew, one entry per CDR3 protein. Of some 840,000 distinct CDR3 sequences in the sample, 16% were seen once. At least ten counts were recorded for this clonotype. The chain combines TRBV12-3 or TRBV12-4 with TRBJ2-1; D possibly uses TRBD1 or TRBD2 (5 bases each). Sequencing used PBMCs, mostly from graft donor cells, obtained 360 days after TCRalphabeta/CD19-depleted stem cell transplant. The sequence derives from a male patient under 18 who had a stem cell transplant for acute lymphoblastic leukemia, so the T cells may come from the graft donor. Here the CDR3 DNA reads TGTGCCAGCAGTTTAGGGGACCACCAGCAGTTCTTC. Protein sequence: CASSLGDHQQFF.